This T cell receptor beta chain was captured in a study of tumor T cells in aggressive B-cell lymphoma. CDR1 is SEHNR and CDR2 is FQNEAQ in the germline V gene (reference sequence). The CDR3 runs to 15 residues. Trimming took off 1 base at V and 7 bases at J, with 13 bases between the two ends. This clone has only a few counts. Profiling relied on immunoSEQ multiplex PCR, and the TCRdb table lists in-frame clones only, not all of them. This table holds over 2,000 clones, roughly 87% found once. What was sequenced was tumor tissue. J is TRBJ1-4 and V is TRBV7-9; D is unresolved. This clonotype originated in an adult with diffuse large B cell lymphoma. The chain's CDR3 is CASSLVDGLGEKLFF. The CDR3 DNA reads as TGTGCCAGCAGCTTAGTAGACGGGTTGGGTGAAAAACTGTTTTTT.